A single sample gave rise to the 26 T cell receptor beta chains below, sequenced in a study of T cell responses to AZD1222 COVID-19 vaccine. Profiling relied on immunoSEQ multiplex PCR, and the TCRdb table lists in-frame clones only, not all of them. The sample lists around 110,000 clones, about 92% occurring once. Sequencing was performed on peripheral blood, taken 28 days after the second AZD1222 dose. Receptors were obtained from an adult who received the AZD1222 COVID-19 vaccine.

This clone has a single count. CDR3 DNA sequence: TGCGCCAGCAGTCAACACGAGCAGTACTTC. This encodes CASSQHEQYF. This rearrangement joins TRBV23-1 to TRBJ2-7; D is uncertain. TRBV23-1 is noted as an ORF with a role that remains uncertain. V was clipped by 2 bases and J by 5 bases, with 1 base between them. This CDR3 is built from 10 residues.

By its share, this clone is medium-sized. Within the sample, other DNA sequences also encode this same CDR3. The chain employs TRBV5-6 and TRBJ2-7; 7 bases align to TRBD1. This CDR3 comprises 14 residues. Germline V gene sequence: CDR1 SGHDT, CDR2 YYEEEE. Trimming took 0 bases from V and 2 from J; bases not matched to a gene: 2. Written as DNA, the CDR3 is TGTGCCAGCAGCTTGGGACAGGGCGCCTACGAGCAGTACTTC. Translating gives CASSLGQGAYEQYF.

The rearrangement joins TRBV5-1 to TRBJ2-1, with D perhaps TRBD2 (5 bases). Germline CDR1 and CDR2: SGHRS and YFSETQ. V lost 0 bases and J 8 bases, leaving 12 bases between the germline ends. The CDR3 has 14 amino acids. DNA of the CDR3: TGCGCCAGCAGCTTGGGAGGAGGCCGTGATGAGCAGTTCTTC. Translating it yields CASSLGGGRDEQFF.

The chain is built from TRBV10-3 and TRBJ1-3; no reliable D call. With 3 bases removed from V and 2 bases from J, the gap between germline ends came to 11 bases. Per germline, CDR1 ENHRY and CDR2 SYGVKD. This CDR3 comprises 15 residues. The CDR3 DNA follows: TGTGCCATCAGTGACGTGACGGCCACTGGAAACACCATATATTTT. This translates into CAISDVTATGNTIYF.

The chain uses TRBV4-2 and TRBJ1-6; tentative D call: TRBD1 (5 bases). Trimming pared 0 bases from V and 10 bases from J, leaving 22 bases between. The germline V gene has CDR1 LGHNA and CDR2 YNFKEQ. The CDR3 sequence is 18 residues long. The CDR3 is CASSQESTYGTSRSPLHF. As DNA, the CDR3 is TGTGCCAGCAGCCAAGAATCGACCTACGGGACTTCACGATCACCCCTCCACTTT.

V usage is TRBV28 and J usage is TRBJ1-1; tentative D call: TRBD1 (5 bases). Trimming took off 0 bases at V and 4 bases at J, with 15 bases between the two ends. Germline V gene data show CDR1 as MDHEN and CDR2 as SYDVKM. CDR3 size: 16 residues. CDR3 protein: CASSLWGGGGSTEAFF. The CDR3 region has the DNA TGTGCCAGCAGTTTATGGGGTGGTGGGGGTTCCACTGAAGCTTTCTTT.

The chain uses TRBV29-1 and TRBJ1-4, with no clear D. Per germline, CDR1 SQVTM and CDR2 ANQGSEA. This CDR3 has 12 residues. The V end lost 5 bases, the J end lost 6 bases, and 10 bases lay between the germline ends. This CDR3 is CSVRTADEKLFF. The DNA for the CDR3 is TGCAGCGTTCGTACAGCGGATGAAAAACTGTTTTTT.

The genes are TRBV18 and TRBJ1-1; D may be TRBD1 (6 bases). V was clipped by 4 bases and J by 8 bases, with 11 bases between them. CDR1 KGHSH and CDR2 LQKENI come from the germline V gene. This CDR3 contains 12 residues. The CDR3 here is CASSRTALEAFF. The DNA of the CDR3 is TGTGCCAGCTCACGGACAGCGTTGGAAGCTTTCTTT.

J is TRBJ2-7 and V is TRBV5-4; tentatively, D is TRBD1 (8 bases). Germline V gives CDR1 SGHNT, CDR2 YYREEE (reference sequence). This CDR3 has 13 amino acids. Trimming removed 0 bases from V and 7 bases from J, with 11 bases in between. In DNA, the CDR3 is TGTGCCAGCAGCTTGGACAGGGGGGGGGAGCAGTACTTC. Protein product: CASSLDRGGEQYF.

This chain's CDR3 is CASSLGPTGIFGYTF. DNA for the CDR3: TGTGCCAGCAGCTTGGGGCCGACAGGGATATTCGGCTACACCTTC. This chain joins TRBV5-6 and TRBJ1-2; 7 bases are shared with TRBD1. This CDR3 has 15 residues. V lost 0 bases to trimming and J lost 8 bases; unmatched junction nucleotides: 10. Germline values: CDR1 SGHDT, CDR2 YYEEEE.

The genes are TRBV5-1 and TRBJ1-5; D possibly corresponds to TRBD1 (6 bases). This CDR3 has 13 amino acids. Germline CDR1 reads SGHRS; CDR2 reads YFSETQ. The V end lost 1 base, the J end lost 8 bases, and 10 bases lay between the germline ends. This CDR3 reads CASSLRGSEPQHF. DNA of the CDR3: TGCGCCAGCAGCTTGAGGGGGAGCGAGCCCCAGCATTTT.

This clone was recorded once. The chain carries TRBV12-3 or TRBV12-4 and TRBJ1-4; D is unclear. CDR3 length: 12 residues. Deletions cut 3 bases from V and 12 bases from J, with 11 bases between. The CDR3 spells CASSFAPSELFF. CDR3 coding DNA: TGTGCCAGCAGTTTTGCCCCGAGCGAACTGTTTTTT.

This rearrangement joins TRBV9 to TRBJ2-7; no clear D. Germline CDR1 reads SGDLS; CDR2 reads YYNGEE. This CDR3 contains 14 residues. Between the trimmed V and J ends, which lost 0 bases and 2 bases, there was a span of 9 bases. The DNA of the CDR3 is TGTGCCAGCAGCGTAGGTCACGGAACCTACGAGCAGTACTTC. Protein product: CASSVGHGTYEQYF.

J is TRBJ1-4 and V is TRBV20-1; tentatively, D is TRBD1 (5 bases). With 3 bases removed from V and 3 bases from J, the gap between germline ends came to 11 bases. CDR3 size: 14 residues. The V gene's germline CDR1 is DFQATT and CDR2 SNEGSKA (reference sequence). The DNA for the CDR3 is TGCAGTGCTAGTAGGGGACCGCCTAATGAAAAACTGTTTTTT. Translation gives CSASRGPPNEKLFF.

The chain carries TRBV3-1 (or the pseudogene TRBV3-2) and TRBJ2-3, with 15 bases aligning to TRBD2. The germline gives CDR1 LGHDT, CDR2 YNNKEL (reference sequence). The CDR3 consists of 18 residues. V shed 6 bases and J 4 bases; nucleotides not matched to a gene: 11. The DNA for the CDR3 is TGTGCCAGCAGTAGACGGACTAGCGGGGGGGCTTGGGCAGATACGCAGTATTTT. Residues: CASSRRTSGGAWADTQYF.

This sequence joins TRBV3-1 (or the pseudogene TRBV3-2) and TRBJ2-7, with 8 bases that match TRBD2. This CDR3 has 13 amino acids. Trimming took 3 bases from V and 10 from J; bases not matched to a gene: 8. Germline-derived CDR1 and CDR2 are LGHDT and YNNKEL (reference sequence). CDR3 protein: CASSQPGGVEQYF. In DNA, the CDR3 is TGTGCCAGCAGCCAGCCCGGGGGGGTAGAACAGTACTTC.

The sample holds one count of this clone. This chain joins TRBV5-8 and TRBJ2-1; possible D gene TRBD1, 6 bases. In germline, CDR1 is SGHTS, CDR2 YDEGEE. Trimming left V 4 bases short and J 0 bases short, with 20 bases between. The CDR3 loop spans 18 amino acids. The chain's CDR3 is CASSPDGQTMSSYNEQFF. CDR3 DNA: TGTGCCAGCAGCCCCGACGGACAGACTATGAGCTCCTACAATGAGCAGTTCTTC. Full variable domain (outside the CDR3, taken from reference TRBV5-8 and TRBJ2-1): EAGVTQSPTHLIKTRGQQATLRCSPISGHTSVYWYQQALGLGLQFLLWYDEGEERNRGNFPPRFSGRQFPNYSSELNVNALELEDSALYLCASSPDGQTMSSYNEQFFGPGTRLTVL.

In this sample, this clone turned up once. The rearrangement uses TRBV24-1 and TRBJ1-5; TRBD1 matches 10 bases. J lost 5 bases, V lost 6 bases, and 3 bases had no gene match. Germline V gene lookup returns CDR1 KGHDR and CDR2 SFDVKD. The CDR3 is made up of 14 amino acids. As DNA, the CDR3 is TGTGCCACCAGTCTGACAGGGGGCGATCAGCCCCAGCATTTT. Its protein is CATSLTGGDQPQHF.

The rearrangement uses TRBV19 and TRBJ1-2, with 9 bases identical to TRBD1. CDR1 and CDR2 (germline): LNHDA, SQIVND (reference sequence). Trimming removed 9 bases from V and 3 bases from J; junction bases left unmatched: 8. The CDR3 is 14 amino acids. The CDR3 DNA follows: TGTGCCAGCCTACAAAACAGGGGGCACTATGGCTACACCTTC. This gives the protein CASLQNRGHYGYTF.

The V gene is TRBV21-1, the J gene TRBJ1-6; the listed D gene, TRBD1, was not tested against the DNA. TRBV21-1 is noted as a pseudogene. The CDR3 spans 17 residues. CDR3 bases: TGTGCCAGCAGCAATGAGGGGGCTAACTCCTATAATTCACCCCTCCACTTT. This translates into CASSNEGANSYNSPLHF.

The rearrangement uses TRBV5-5 and TRBJ1-5; 7 bases line up with TRBD1. The CDR3 consists of 13 residues. After removal of 4 bases from V and 7 bases from J, the junction contained 5 bases not matched to a gene. The germline CDR1 and CDR2 sequences are SGHKS and YYEKEE (reference sequence). CDR3 protein: CASSGTGEQPQHF. For the CDR3, the DNA is TGTGCCAGCAGCGGCACAGGGGAACAGCCCCAGCATTTT.

In its sample, this clone was seen a few times. The chain couples TRBV10-3 to TRBJ2-1; perhaps TRBD2 as D (6 bases). The germline V gene encodes CDR1 ENHRY and CDR2 SYGVKD. The CDR3 covers 15 residues. Trimming left V 8 bases short and J 6 bases short, with 20 bases between. CDR3 amino acids: CAIGGALKEGNEQFF. The CDR3 nucleotides are TGTGCCATCGGAGGCGCCTTGAAGGAGGGCAATGAGCAGTTCTTC.

The chain joins TRBV29-1 to TRBJ2-1; perhaps TRBD2 as D (5 bases). The CDR3 length is 14 residues. Germline-derived CDR1 and CDR2 are SQVTM and ANQGSEA. V dropped 4 bases and J dropped 0 bases, with 10 bases sitting between them. The CDR3 nucleotides are TGCAGCGTTGTAAGTGGGAGCTCCTACAATGAGCAGTTCTTC. It yields the protein CSVVSGSSYNEQFF.

The rearrangement uses TRBV14 and TRBJ2-1; possible D gene TRBD2, 6 bases. The V end lost 1 base, the J end lost 4 bases, and 20 bases lay between the germline ends. CDR1 is SGHDN and CDR2 is FVKESK in the germline V gene. The length of the CDR3 is 18 residues. This CDR3 reads CASSQGSGVRTQYNEQFF. CDR3 nucleotide sequence: TGTGCCAGCAGCCAAGGTTCGGGAGTACGCACTCAATACAATGAGCAGTTCTTC.

The genes are TRBV5-6 and TRBJ1-1; D gene uncertain. The CDR3 covers 16 residues. Trimming shortened V by 4 bases and J by 11 bases, and 27 bases separated the two germline ends. Germline CDR1 reads SGHDT; CDR2 reads YYEEEE. CDR3 loop: CASSRNSRRGPMRAFF. The CDR3 bases are TGTGCCAGCAGCCGTAACTCCAGGAGAGGGCCCATGCGGGCTTTCTTT.

This chain connects TRBV5-6 to TRBJ2-3; D perhaps matches TRBD1 (7 bases). The V and J ends lost 7 bases and 2 bases respectively, with 23 bases between them. This CDR3 contains 17 residues. Germline assignment: CDR1 SGHDT and CDR2 YYEEEE. Here the CDR3 reads CASGRSNRGLNTDTQYF. CDR3 coding DNA: TGTGCCAGCGGAAGAAGCAACAGGGGACTTAACACAGATACGCAGTATTTT.